The sequence of this T cell receptor beta chain was determined in a study of CD8 T cells in ankylosing spondylitis. Study-wide findings and caveats: Clones linked to the disease showed a CD8+ phenotype. They occurred at relatively low frequencies in peripheral blood. Certain motif variants had earlier been reported in reactive arthritis synovial fluid and blood. Reportedly, significant enrichment of disease-linked clones occurred in matched ankylosing spondylitis synovial fluid. What seemed typical of ankylosing spondylitis blood was a TCR beta motif built from roughly eight highly homologous variants.

Germline V gene sequence: CDR1 KGHDR, CDR2 SFDVKD. With 3 bases clipped from V and 5 bases from J, the junction kept 13 bases outside the gene matches. This CDR3 contains 19 residues. This clonotype was seen more than once but under ten times. Antigen: not known. Quantitative barcoded 5'-RACE was used to prepare TCR beta libraries. TCRdb called the 5' RACE reads again in MiXCR, with one record for every CDR3 protein. Among approximately 540,000 distinct CDR3 sequences listed, roughly 13% were seen once. The J gene is TRBJ2-1, the V gene TRBV24-1; 12 bases fit TRBD1. The sequence was obtained from a male donor with ankylosing spondylitis. The sequenced sample was blood, either unsorted or a sorted T cell fraction (not recorded which). CDR3 DNA sequence: TGTGCCACCAGTGATCCTCCCGGGACAGGGGGCGGTCTAGACAATGAGCAGTTCTTC. Translating gives CATSDPPGTGGGLDNEQFF.